This T cell receptor beta chain emerged from a study of T-cell memory formation after mild COVID-19 (dated by TCRdb to the early 2020s). Regarding the study in general: Most TCR sequence clusters were specific to one of the two donors. In two donors, T-cell clones that expanded and contracted after mild COVID-19 were followed by sequencing TCRalpha and TCRbeta repertoires longitudinally. Two young, previously healthy adult volunteers made up the cohort, one male and one female.

PBMCs were isolated by Ficoll-Paque density gradient centrifugation. As regards this clonotype: The target of this receptor is not known. Possible read error: a much larger clone is one base away.

General study outcomes and caveats: Whether the second-wave clones peaking on day 37 were SARS-CoV-2 specific was not confirmed. From day 15 to 85, contracting clones showed balanced CD4/CD8 phenotypes, whereas a second wave of clones that expanded from day 15 to 37 leaned towards CD4+. The detection of some responding clones in pre-infection memory suggests that pre-existing cross-reactive memory T cells joined the SARS-CoV-2 response. Contracting CD4+ clones appeared mostly in the CM and EM memory subsets, whereas CD8+ clones were enriched in EMRA. The study covered only a couple of mild cases, and larger cohorts including severe cases with pre-infection samples were considered necessary.

The data were produced on an Illumina NovaSeq 6000. TCRalpha and TCRbeta cDNA libraries were built by 5'RACE with constant-segment primers, adding sample barcodes and unique molecular identifiers. Trizol reagent was used to extract RNA from every sample. The libraries were amplified in two PCR steps, and the second step added a second sample barcode and Illumina TruSeq adapters. Sequencing of the libraries was done on an Illumina NovaSeq, producing 2 x 150 bp paired-end reads. The study's processing was this. Demultiplexing of reads and collapsing into UMI-guided consensus sequences were performed with migec v1.2.7. Using mixcr v2.1.11, UMI consensuses were aligned to TRA and TRB V and J templates and then assembled into clonotypes. Expanded or contracted clonotypes were those called significant by both edgeR and NoisET, with noise models trained on biological replicates. For edgeR calls, the thresholds were a false discovery rate-adjusted p below 0.01 and a log2 fold-change of 1. As an exploratory analysis of dynamics, max-normalized trajectories of the 1000 most abundant clonotypes were examined with PCA combined with hierarchical clustering. Separately sequenced CD4+ and CD8+ repertoires were used to assign the CD4 or CD8 phenotype of responding clones. Using fastp trimming at Q25 and MiXCR clonotype assembly, TCRdb reanalyzed the public sequencing data and kept in-frame beta chains. Each CDR3 protein appears once, grouped with its most common genes and DNA. For this entry, the V and J calls and clone size follow TCRdb and not the study's own pipeline. The sample table shows 100,000 to 150,000 distinct CDR3 sequences, and roughly 6% are seen once. The ten largest clones take up about 2.2% of the sample.

The sequence was collected from an adult woman who had mild COVID-19 (a few samples of this study predate the infection). The sample titles of this study are shuffled in the database, so cell type and time point are left out; the donor was told from shared clones. Material: PBMCs or a T cell subset sorted from them (not recorded which).

The DNA is TGCGCCAGCAGCTTGGATGGGATGGGGACTGAAGCTTTCTTT. The encoded protein is CASSLDGMGTEAFF. The chain is encoded by TRBV5-1 joined to TRBJ1-1, with the D gene uncertain. The CDR3 measures 14 amino acids from cysteine to phenylalanine. Just the 42-base CDR3 DNA is kept, in frame starting at base 1. V is shortened by 0 bases, J by 5 bases, and the region joining them spans 11 bases. The germline V gene gives CDR1 as SGHRS and CDR2 as YFSETQ.